This TCR beta chain emerged from a study of shared clonotypes between healthy human individuals. Regarding the study as a whole: The study found about 5% of naive CD4 clonotypes shared across a few donors.

Sorted-subset replicate PCRs used 150 to 200 ng of genomic DNA. This amount corresponded to about 30,000 T cell genomes. In the original analysis: ImmunoSEQ supplied junction-only sequences lacking quality scores, so filtering was different. TCRdb's table, derived via immunoSEQ multiplex PCR, lists solely in-frame clones and lacks some. D and trimming were read from the DNA, whereas the V and J calls and clone size are those reported in that table. The table lists 980,000 or so clones, roughly 72% of them singletons. The donor population consisted of healthy HIV-negative adults with no recent acute infections or vaccinations. CDR3 size: 15 residues. The ends lost 4 bases at V and 5 bases at J; junction bases unmatched: 9. The V gene's germline CDR1 is SGDLS and CDR2 YYNGEE. This clone showed up just a few times. Its antigen is still unknown.

The specimen was memory CD4+ T cells sorted from blood. The subset was: CD45RA-negative fraction. This TCR came from a young man in good health. The V gene is TRBV9, the J gene TRBJ1-5, with 7 bases aligning to TRBD1. Here the CDR3 DNA reads TGTGCCAGCAGCCCATCCGGGACAGCTTATCAGCCCCAGCATTTT. Encoded protein: CASSPSGTAYQPQHF.